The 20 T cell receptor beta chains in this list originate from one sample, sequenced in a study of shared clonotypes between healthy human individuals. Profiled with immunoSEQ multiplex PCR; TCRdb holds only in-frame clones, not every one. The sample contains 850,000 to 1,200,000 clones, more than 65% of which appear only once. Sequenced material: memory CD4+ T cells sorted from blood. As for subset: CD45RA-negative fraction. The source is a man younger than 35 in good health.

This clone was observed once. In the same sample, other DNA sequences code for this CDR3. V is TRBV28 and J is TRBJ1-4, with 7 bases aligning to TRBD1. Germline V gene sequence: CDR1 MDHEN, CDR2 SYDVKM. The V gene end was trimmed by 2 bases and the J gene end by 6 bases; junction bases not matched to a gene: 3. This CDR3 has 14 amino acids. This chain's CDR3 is CASSLRQGDEKLFF. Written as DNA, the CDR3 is TGTGCCAGCAGTTTACGACAGGGTGATGAAAAACTGTTTTTT.

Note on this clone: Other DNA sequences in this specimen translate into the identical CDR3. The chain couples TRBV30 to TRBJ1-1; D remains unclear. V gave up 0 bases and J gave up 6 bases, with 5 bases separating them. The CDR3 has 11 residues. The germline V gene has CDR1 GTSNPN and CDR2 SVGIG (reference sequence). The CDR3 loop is CAWSVLSEAFF. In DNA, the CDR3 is TGTGCCTGGAGTGTATTATCTGAAGCTTTCTTT.

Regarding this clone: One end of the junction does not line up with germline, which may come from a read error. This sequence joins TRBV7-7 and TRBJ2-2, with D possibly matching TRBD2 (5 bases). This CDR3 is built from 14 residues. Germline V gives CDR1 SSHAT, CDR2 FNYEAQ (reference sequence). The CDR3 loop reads CASSLSPGGGELFF. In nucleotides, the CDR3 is TGTGCTAGCAGCTTATCCCCCGGAGGCGGGGAGCTGTTTTTT.

The CDR3 loop is CASRADRGVSPLHF. The CDR3 bases are TGTGCCAGTAGGGCCGACAGGGGAGTTTCACCCCTCCACTTT. This chain joins TRBV19 and TRBJ1-6, with TRBD1 matching 8 bases. CDR3 length equals 14 residues. Germline assignment: CDR1 LNHDA and CDR2 SQIVND (reference sequence). With V trimmed by 6 bases and J by 9 bases, 7 bases remained unmatched.

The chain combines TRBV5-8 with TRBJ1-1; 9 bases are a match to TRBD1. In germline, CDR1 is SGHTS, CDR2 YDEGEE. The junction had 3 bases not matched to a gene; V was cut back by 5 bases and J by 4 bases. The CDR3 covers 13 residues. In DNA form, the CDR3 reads TGTGCCAGCAGTGACAGGGGGGTCACTGAAGCTTTCTTT. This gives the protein CASSDRGVTEAFF.

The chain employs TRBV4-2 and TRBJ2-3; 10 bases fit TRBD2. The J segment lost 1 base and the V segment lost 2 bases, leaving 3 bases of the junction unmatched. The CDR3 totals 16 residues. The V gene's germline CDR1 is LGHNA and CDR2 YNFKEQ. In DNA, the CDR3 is TGTGCCAGCAGCCAAAAGCTAGCGGGGGGCACAGATACGCAGTATTTT. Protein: CASSQKLAGGTDTQYF.

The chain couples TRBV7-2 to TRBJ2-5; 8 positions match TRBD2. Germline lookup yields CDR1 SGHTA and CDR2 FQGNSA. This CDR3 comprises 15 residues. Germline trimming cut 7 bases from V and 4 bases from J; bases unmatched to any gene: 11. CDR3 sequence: CASMRYGRGGETQYF. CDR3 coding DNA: TGTGCCAGCATGCGGTACGGGAGGGGCGGAGAGACCCAGTACTTC. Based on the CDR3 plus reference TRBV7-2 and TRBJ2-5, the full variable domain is GAGVSQSPSNKVTEKGKDVELRCDPISGHTALYWYRQSLGQGLEFLIYFQGNSAPDKSGLPSDRFSAERTGGSVSTLTIQRTQQEDSAVYLCASMRYGRGGETQYFGPGTRLLVL.

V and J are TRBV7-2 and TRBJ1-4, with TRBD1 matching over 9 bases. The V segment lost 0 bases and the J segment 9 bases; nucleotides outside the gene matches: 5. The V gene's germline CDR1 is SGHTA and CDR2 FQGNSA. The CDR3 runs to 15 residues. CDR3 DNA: TGTGCCAGCAGCTTAGCAGGACAGGGGCTTCAAAAACTGTTTTTT. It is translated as CASSLAGQGLQKLFF.

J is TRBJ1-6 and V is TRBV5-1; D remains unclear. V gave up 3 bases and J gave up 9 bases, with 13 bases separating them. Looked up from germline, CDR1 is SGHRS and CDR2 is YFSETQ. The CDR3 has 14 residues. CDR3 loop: CASSSEDHRSPLHF. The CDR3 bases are TGCGCCAGCAGCTCTGAGGATCATCGTTCACCCCTCCACTTT. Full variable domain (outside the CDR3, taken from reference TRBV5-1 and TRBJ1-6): KAGVTQTPRYLIKTRGQQVTLSCSPISGHRSVSWYQQTPGQGLQFLFEYFSETQRNKGNFPGRFSGRQFSNSRSEMNVSTLELGDSALYLCASSSEDHRSPLHFGNGTRLTVT.

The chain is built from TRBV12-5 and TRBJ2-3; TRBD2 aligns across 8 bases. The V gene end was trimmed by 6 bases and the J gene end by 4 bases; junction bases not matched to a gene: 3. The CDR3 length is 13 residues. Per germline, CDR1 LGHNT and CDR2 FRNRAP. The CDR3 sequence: CASGAGAPDTQYF. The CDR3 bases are TGTGCTAGTGGAGCGGGAGCCCCAGATACGCAGTATTTT.

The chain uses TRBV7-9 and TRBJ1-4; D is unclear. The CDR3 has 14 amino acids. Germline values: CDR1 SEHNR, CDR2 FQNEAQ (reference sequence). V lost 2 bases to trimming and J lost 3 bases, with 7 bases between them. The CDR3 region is CASSLRGANEKLFF. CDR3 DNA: TGTGCCAGCAGCTTACGGGGTGCTAATGAAAAACTGTTTTTT. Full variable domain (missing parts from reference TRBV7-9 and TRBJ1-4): DTGVSQNPRHKITKRGQNVTFRCDPISEHNRLYWYRQTLGQGPEFLTYFQNEAQLEKSRLLSDRFSAERPKGSFSTLEIQRTEQGDSAMYLCASSLRGANEKLFFGSGTQLSVL.

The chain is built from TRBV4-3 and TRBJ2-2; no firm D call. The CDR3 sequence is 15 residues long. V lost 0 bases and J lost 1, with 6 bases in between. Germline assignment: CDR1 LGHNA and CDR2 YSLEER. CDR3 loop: CASSQDRLNTGELFF. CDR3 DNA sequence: TGCGCCAGCAGCCAAGACCGCCTGAACACCGGGGAGCTGTTTTTT.

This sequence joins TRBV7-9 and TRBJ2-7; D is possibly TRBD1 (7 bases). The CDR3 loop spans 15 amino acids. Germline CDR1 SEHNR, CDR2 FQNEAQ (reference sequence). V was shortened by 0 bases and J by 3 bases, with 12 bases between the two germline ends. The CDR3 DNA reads TGTGCCAGCAGCTTAGCTGGCCAGGGGGGCTACGAGCAGTACTTC. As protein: CASSLAGQGGYEQYF.

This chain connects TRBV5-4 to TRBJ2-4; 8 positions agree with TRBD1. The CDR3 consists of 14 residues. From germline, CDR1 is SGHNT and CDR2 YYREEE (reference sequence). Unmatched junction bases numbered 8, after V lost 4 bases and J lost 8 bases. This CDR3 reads CASSTRTGTDIQYF. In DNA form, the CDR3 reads TGTGCCAGCAGCACCCGGACAGGGACCGACATTCAGTACTTC. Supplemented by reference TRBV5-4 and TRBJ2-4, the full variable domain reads ETGVTQSPTHLIKTRGQQVTLRCSSQSGHNTVSWYQQALGQGPQFIFQYYREEENGRGNFPPRFSGLQFPNYSSELNVNALELDDSALYLCASSTRTGTDIQYFGAGTRLSVL.

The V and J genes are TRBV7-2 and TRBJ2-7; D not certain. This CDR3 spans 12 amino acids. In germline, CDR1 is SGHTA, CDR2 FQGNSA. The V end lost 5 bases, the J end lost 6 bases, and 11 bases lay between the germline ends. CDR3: CASSPPFGEQYF. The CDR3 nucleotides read TGTGCCAGCAGCCCCCCTTTTGGCGAGCAGTACTTC.

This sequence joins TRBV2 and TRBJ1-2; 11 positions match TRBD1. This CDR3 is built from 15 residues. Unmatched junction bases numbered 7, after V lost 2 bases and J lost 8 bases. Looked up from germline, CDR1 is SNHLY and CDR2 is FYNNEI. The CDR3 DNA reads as TGTGCCAGCAGTGAAACGCGGACAGGGGGCATGGGCTACACCTTC. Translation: CASSETRTGGMGYTF.

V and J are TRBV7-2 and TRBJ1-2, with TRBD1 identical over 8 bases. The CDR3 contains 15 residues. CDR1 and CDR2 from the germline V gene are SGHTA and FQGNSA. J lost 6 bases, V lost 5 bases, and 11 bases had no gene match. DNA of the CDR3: TGTGCCAGCAGCACTACTGGGGCAGGGGGCCATGGCTACACCTTC. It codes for CASSTTGAGGHGYTF.

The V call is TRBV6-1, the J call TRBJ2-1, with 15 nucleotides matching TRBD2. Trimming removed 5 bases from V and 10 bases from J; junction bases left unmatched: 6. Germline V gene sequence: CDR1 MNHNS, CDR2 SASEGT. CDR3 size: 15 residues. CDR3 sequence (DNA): TGTGCCAGCAGTAGGACTAGCGGGGGGGCTGGGGAGCAGTTCTTC. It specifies CASSRTSGGAGEQFF.

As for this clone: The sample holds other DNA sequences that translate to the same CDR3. In DNA form, the CDR3 reads TGTGCCAGCAGCTTGGGGGGTAGCTCCTACGAGCAGTACTTC. Amino acids: CASSLGGSSYEQYF. The chain is built from TRBV11-3 and TRBJ2-7; TRBD2 might be the D (6 bases). The germline gives CDR1 SGHNT, CDR2 YENEEA. This CDR3 is 14 amino acids long. The V and J ends lost 3 bases and 0 bases respectively, with 9 bases between them.

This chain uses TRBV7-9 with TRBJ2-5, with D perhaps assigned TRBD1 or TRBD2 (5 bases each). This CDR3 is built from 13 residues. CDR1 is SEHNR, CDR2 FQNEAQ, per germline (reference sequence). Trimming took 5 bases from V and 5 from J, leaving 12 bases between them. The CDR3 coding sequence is TGTGCCAGCAGCGGGGACCTCAGGGAGACCCAGTACTTC. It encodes CASSGDLRETQYF.